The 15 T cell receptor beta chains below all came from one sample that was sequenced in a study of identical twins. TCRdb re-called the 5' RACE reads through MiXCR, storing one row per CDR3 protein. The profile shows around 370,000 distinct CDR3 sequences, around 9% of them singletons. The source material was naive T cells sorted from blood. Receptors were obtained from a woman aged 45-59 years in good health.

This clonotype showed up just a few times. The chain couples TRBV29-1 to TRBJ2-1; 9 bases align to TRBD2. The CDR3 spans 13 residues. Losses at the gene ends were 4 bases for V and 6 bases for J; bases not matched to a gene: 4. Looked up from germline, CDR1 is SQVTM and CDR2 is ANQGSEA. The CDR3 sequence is CSVGVAGANEQFF. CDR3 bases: TGCAGCGTTGGAGTAGCGGGGGCCAATGAGCAGTTCTTC.

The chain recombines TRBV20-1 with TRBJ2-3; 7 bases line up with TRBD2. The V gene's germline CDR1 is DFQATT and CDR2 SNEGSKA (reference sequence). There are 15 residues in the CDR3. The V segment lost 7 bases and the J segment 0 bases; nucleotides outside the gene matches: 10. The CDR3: CSELDRLASTDTQYF. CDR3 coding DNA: TGCAGTGAACTGGACCGACTAGCCAGCACAGATACGCAGTATTTT.

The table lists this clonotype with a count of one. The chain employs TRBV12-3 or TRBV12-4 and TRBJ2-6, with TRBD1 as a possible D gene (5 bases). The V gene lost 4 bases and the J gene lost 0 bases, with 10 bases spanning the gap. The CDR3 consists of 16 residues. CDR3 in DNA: TGTGCCAGCAGTTGGGGCAGAGTCTCTGGGGCCAACGTCCTGACTTTC. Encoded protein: CASSWGRVSGANVLTF.

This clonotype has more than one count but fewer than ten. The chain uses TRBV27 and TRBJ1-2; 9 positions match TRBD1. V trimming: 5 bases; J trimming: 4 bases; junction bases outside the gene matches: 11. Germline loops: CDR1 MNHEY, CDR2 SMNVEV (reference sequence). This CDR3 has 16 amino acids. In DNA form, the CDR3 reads TGTGCCAGCAGTCCCTACAGGCCGGGACAGGGCTATGGCTACACCTTC. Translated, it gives CASSPYRPGQGYGYTF.

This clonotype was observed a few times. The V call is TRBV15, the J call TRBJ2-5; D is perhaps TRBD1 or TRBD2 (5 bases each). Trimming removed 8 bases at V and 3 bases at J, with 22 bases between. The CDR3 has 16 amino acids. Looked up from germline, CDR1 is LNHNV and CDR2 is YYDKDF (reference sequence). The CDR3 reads CATLRPGAENEETQYF. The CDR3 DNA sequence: TGTGCCACCCTCCGGCCCGGGGCAGAAAACGAAGAGACCCAGTACTTC.

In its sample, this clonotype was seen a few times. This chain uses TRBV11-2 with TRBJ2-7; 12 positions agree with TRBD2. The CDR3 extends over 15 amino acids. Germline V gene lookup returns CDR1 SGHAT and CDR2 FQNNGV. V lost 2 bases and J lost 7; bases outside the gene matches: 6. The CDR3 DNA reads TGTGCCAGCAGCTTACGACTAGCGGGAGTTTCGGAGCAGTACTTC. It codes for CASSLRLAGVSEQYF.

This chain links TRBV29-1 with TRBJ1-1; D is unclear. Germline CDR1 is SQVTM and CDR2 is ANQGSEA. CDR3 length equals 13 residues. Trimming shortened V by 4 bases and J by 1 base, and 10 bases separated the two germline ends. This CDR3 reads CSVVNTENTEAFF. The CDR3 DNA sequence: TGCAGCGTTGTCAACACAGAGAACACTGAAGCTTTCTTT.

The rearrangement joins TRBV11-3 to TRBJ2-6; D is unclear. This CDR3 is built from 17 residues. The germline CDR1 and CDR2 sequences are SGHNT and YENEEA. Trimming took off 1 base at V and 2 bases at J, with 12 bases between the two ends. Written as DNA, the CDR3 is TGTGCCAGCAGCTTAGTATGGCCCGACGCTGGGGCCAACGTCCTGACTTTC. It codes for CASSLVWPDAGANVLTF.

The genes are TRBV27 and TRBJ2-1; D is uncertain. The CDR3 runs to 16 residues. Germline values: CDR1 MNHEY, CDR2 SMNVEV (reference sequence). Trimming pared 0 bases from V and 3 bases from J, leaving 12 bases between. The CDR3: CASSLSVQAGYNEQFF. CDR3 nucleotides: TGTGCCAGCAGTTTATCTGTTCAGGCCGGCTACAATGAGCAGTTCTTC.

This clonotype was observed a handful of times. This chain's CDR3 is CASSQGQGADTQYF. The CDR3 DNA follows: TGCGCCAGCAGCCAAGGACAGGGAGCAGATACGCAGTATTTT. This chain joins TRBV5-1 and TRBJ2-3, with 8 bases identical to TRBD1. The CDR3 has 14 amino acids. V dropped 4 bases and J dropped 4; count of bases not matched to a gene: 5. Per the germline V gene, CDR1 is SGHRS and CDR2 is YFSETQ.

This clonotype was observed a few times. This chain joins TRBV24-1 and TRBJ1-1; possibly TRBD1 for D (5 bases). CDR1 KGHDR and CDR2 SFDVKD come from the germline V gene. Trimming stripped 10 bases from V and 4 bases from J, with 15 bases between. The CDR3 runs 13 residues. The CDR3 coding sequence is TGTGCCACGATGGGGCAGGGCGGCACTGAAGCTTTCTTT. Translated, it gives CATMGQGGTEAFF.

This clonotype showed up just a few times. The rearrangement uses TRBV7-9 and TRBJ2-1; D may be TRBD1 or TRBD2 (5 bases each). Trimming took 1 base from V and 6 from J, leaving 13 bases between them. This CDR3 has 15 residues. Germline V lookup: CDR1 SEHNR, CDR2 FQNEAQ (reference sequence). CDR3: CASSLVGTYGNEQFF. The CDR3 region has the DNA TGTGCCAGCAGCTTAGTCGGGACCTATGGCAATGAGCAGTTCTTC.

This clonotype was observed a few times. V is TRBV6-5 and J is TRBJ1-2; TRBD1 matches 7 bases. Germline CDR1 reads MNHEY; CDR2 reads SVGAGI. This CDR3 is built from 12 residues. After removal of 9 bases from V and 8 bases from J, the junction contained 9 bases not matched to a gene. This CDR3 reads CARPTGNGGYTF. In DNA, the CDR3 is TGTGCCAGGCCGACAGGGAACGGCGGCTACACCTTC.

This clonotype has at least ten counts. This chain's CDR3 is CASSLDRVNQPQHF. The CDR3 DNA is TGTGCCAGCAGCCTCGACAGGGTGAATCAGCCCCAGCATTTT. This rearrangement joins TRBV5-4 to TRBJ1-5; 7 bases are a match to TRBD1. V lost 4 bases, J lost 4 bases, and 5 bases stayed unmatched. The CDR3 is 14 amino acids. Per the germline V gene, CDR1 is SGHNT and CDR2 is YYREEE (reference sequence).

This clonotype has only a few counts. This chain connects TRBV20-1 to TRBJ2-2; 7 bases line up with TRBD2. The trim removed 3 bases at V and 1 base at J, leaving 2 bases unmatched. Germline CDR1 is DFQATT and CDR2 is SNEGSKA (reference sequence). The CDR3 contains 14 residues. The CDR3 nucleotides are TGCAGTGCTAGCGGGAGGTTGAACACCGGGGAGCTGTTTTTT. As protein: CSASGRLNTGELFF.